The clone carrying this TCR beta chain was detected ten times or more. The antigen remains unidentified. V was clipped by 6 bases and J by 5 bases; unmatched bases: 14. Germline CDR1 is SGHTA and CDR2 is FQGNSA. CDR3 size: 19 residues. TCRdb reprocessed the reads via MiXCR and lists one record per CDR3 protein. The data hold hundreds of thousands of distinct CDR3 sequences, with 15% to 20% observed a single time. The sample belongs to a study of T cell repertoires in cytomegalovirus infection. Study context: A matching HLA type, together with CMV infection, was signaled by public TCR beta signatures. General observations from the study: CMV carriers with the relevant HLA were identified by cumulative public TCR beta family frequency.

The TCR sequence derives from a human donor in good health (CMV status not recorded). Some clones in this sample may be carry-over from other donors' samples. The chain combines TRBV7-2 with TRBJ1-6; 12 nucleotides match TRBD1. Input material: PBMCs. The CDR3 nucleotides read TGTGCCAGCAGTTGGGGACAGGGGGCCACTTATAGGGATAATTCACCCCTCCACTTT. Amino acid sequence: CASSWGQGATYRDNSPLHF.